This T cell receptor (beta chain) was recorded in a study of blood T cell repertoires in COVID-19. For the study at large: Some COVID-19 samples were acute and others convalescent; all came from the United States, Italy and Spain. PBMCs, B-cell-depleted T cells, or T cells provided the cDNA or gDNA that made up the material.

In the original analysis: Estimation of nucleated cell counts relied on the amplification of reference gene primers. Assay: immunoSEQ multiplex PCR; the TCRdb copy retains only in-frame clones and omits some. V, J and clone size are taken as reported in that table, and D and trimming were inferred from the DNA itself. The sample gives about 180,000 clones, 86% of which show up once; around 6.6% is in the top ten. This sequence originates from a man aged 50-60 years with active or convalescent COVID-19. The specimen was peripheral blood.

CDR3 residues: CASSPPVVGAQPQHF. In DNA form, the CDR3 reads TGTGCCAGCAGCCCCCCGGTCGTGGGGGCGCAGCCCCAGCATTTT. The chain combines TRBV28 with TRBJ1-5; the D gene is possibly TRBD1 (6 bases). Deletions cut 6 bases from V and 7 bases from J, with 19 bases between. The CDR3 is made up of 15 amino acids. Germline V gives CDR1 MDHEN, CDR2 SYDVKM.